This note documents a single TCR beta chain sequence. Its antigen is not known. V was shortened by 4 bases and J by 3 bases, with 12 bases between the two germline ends. Germline values: CDR1 KGHDR, CDR2 SFDVKD. CDR3 length equals 14 residues. The source material, about 20-30 mg of unsorted bulk tissue, was used to co-extract RNA and DNA. For each tumor, five separate regions were sampled. Each of the tumor samples contained in excess of 80% viable tumor cells. Total RNA (about 500 ng) served as template for TCR beta cDNA synthesis primed by a constant-region primer. Libraries covering TCR beta were generated through three nested multiplex PCR rounds (using a slightly modified ARM-PCR). The study ran its first two PCR rounds for around 10 cycles each, using TRBV1-TRBV30 forward primers and a C-beta reverse primer. TCRdb reanalysed the multiplex PCR reads using MiXCR and keeps one entry per CDR3 protein. The sample has about 84,000 distinct CDR3 sequences; 60% to 75% are singletons.

This sample stems from a study of tumor-infiltrating lymphocytes in primary liver carcinoma. Study findings and constraints: The top-250-clone fraction was significantly higher in tumors than in blood (p = 0.039).

The source of this sequence is a middle-aged man with primary liver carcinoma and hepatitis B virus infection. The material sequenced was liver tumor tissue from sampling region 1. Regarding subset: tumor region T1, superior pole. The rearrangement uses TRBV24-1 and TRBJ2-7; D remains unclear. CDR3 sequence: CATSDPSAGYEQYF. CDR3 in DNA: TGTGCCACCAGTGACCCCTCAGCTGGCTACGAGCAGTACTTC.